This TCR beta chain comes out of a study of T-cell memory formation after mild COVID-19. Findings and limits, study-wide: Clones contracting over day 15 to 85 were CD4/CD8 balanced, with later expanders leaning CD4+. Pre-infection memory already had some responding clones, implying cross-reactive memory joined.

UMIs and sample barcodes were carried by the TCR alpha and TCR beta cDNA libraries that 5'RACE produced using constant-segment primers. Via MiXCR, TCRdb re-called the 5' RACE reads, giving one row per CDR3 protein. The sample has about 300,000 distinct CDR3 sequences, roughly a fifth seen once. This CDR3 contains 15 residues. Trimming stripped 3 bases from V and 4 bases from J, with 15 bases between. As regards this clonotype: The antigen is undetermined.

V is TRBV23-1 and J is TRBJ2-5, with a weak D call TRBD1 (6 bases). TRBV23-1 is an ORF for which the function is uncertain. The clonotype comes from a man between 18 and 29 years old who had mild COVID-19 (a few samples of this study predate the infection). Cell type and time point are not known. Sequenced material: PBMCs or a T cell subset sorted from them (not recorded which). The CDR3 region is CASSHYRANTETQYF. DNA for the CDR3: TGCGCCAGCAGTCATTACAGGGCTAATACAGAGACCCAGTACTTC.